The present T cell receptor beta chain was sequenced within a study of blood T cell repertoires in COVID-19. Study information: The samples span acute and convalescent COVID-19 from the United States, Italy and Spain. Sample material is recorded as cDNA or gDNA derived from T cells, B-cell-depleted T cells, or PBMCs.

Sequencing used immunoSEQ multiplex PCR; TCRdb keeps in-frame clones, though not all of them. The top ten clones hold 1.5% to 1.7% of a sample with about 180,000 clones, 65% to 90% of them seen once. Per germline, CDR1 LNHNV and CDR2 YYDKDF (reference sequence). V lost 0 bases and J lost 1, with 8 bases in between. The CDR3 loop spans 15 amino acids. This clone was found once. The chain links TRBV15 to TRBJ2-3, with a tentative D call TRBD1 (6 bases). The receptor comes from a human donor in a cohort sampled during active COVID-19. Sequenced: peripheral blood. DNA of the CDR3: TGTGCCACCAGCAGAGAGGGGGCCCGCACAGATACGCAGTATTTT. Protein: CATSREGARTDTQYF.